This T cell receptor beta chain emerged from a study of beta chain features in type 1 diabetes. Germline CDR1 is LGHNA and CDR2 is YNFKEQ. The CDR3 is 15 amino acids. J gave up 8 bases and V 2 bases, and 7 bases lay outside the gene matches. This clone was seen ten or more times. The antigen is not known. Purity exceeded 98% in all sorted populations. Findings of the study overall: A potential PCR bias toward shorter templates would be equal in patient and control samples. Reduced insertions and increased deletions marked VDJ junctions in type 1 diabetes patients.

The investigators reverse transcribed all of the isolated RNA, so they sequenced expressed TCRB transcripts. Method: immunoSEQ multiplex PCR; TCRdb's copy keeps in-frame clones and lacks some. Counted here are around 140,000 clones, 8.5% to 12% occurring once; the ten biggest clones make up roughly 1.3%. The genes are TRBV4-2 and TRBJ2-3, with 10 bases aligning to TRBD2. This clonotype was sampled from a man aged 18 to 29 in good health. Material for sequencing was naive CD4+ T cells from blood. The CDR3 region is CASSQWVTSGFTQYF. The CDR3 coding sequence is TGTGCCAGCAGCCAATGGGTGACTAGCGGGTTTACGCAGTATTTT.